This T cell receptor (beta chain) was recorded in a study of CD8 T cells in ankylosing spondylitis (TCRdb year 2017). Background for the entire study: To find TCR variants linked to disease, the study profiled T cell receptor beta repertoires in ankylosing spondylitis patients and healthy donors. The whole study cohort included 108 healthy donors and 25 ankylosing spondylitis patients. Peripheral blood was sampled, and synovial fluid was also collected from ankylosing spondylitis patients.

The listed sequencing device is Illumina HiSeq 2500. Quantitative 5'-RACE with molecular barcodes was used to prepare TCR beta libraries. The authors processed their data as follows. To identify disease-linked TCR variants, a new computational method was used, one built on a probabilistic model of VDJ rearrangement. The public reads were run again by TCRdb, first through fastp at Q25 and then through MiXCR, and only productive beta chains were kept. Each record represents a unique CDR3 protein, reported with the most common genes and DNA among its rows. It is TCRdb's table, rather than the study itself, that gives the V and J calls and clone size. In this sample the table shows 250,000 or so distinct CDR3 sequences, roughly a quarter of which occur a single time. Jointly, the top ten make up approximately 0.61% of the sample. Points the paper makes about the study in general: In peripheral blood, the disease-linked clones were found at relatively low frequencies and had a CD8+ phenotype. A TCR beta motif made up of several highly homologous amino acid variants appeared to be characteristic of blood from ankylosing spondylitis patients. The disease-linked clones were reported as significantly enriched in matched synovial fluid samples from ankylosing spondylitis patients. Some TCR beta motif variants had previously been reported in synovial fluid and blood of reactive arthritis patients, which suggested common disease-initiation mechanisms.

The V end loses 10 bases and the J end loses 4 bases, and a stretch of 23 bases separates them. Looking up the germline V gene yields CDR1 MNHEY and CDR2 SVGAGI. Reading from cysteine to phenylalanine, the CDR3 counts 15 amino acids. Solely the CDR3 DNA is kept, with 45 bases framed from the first base. A few counts support this clonotype. What this receptor recognizes is not known. Base qualities are not at hand, and no much larger clone is one base apart. The sample consisted of blood, either unsorted or a sorted T cell fraction (not recorded which). The sequence is built from TRBV6-5 and TRBJ2-7, with no reliable assignment of the D segment. The receptor was isolated from a male donor with ankylosing spondylitis or in good health (not recorded which). The DNA sequence is as follows: TGTGCCACCCTTCCCCAAAAGACCACCTGGTACGAGCAGTACTTC. Its protein is CATLPQKTTWYEQYF.